What follows are 17 T cell receptor beta chains derived from one specimen sequenced in a study of post-analysis software for immune sequencing data. Overall study results and limits: Controls had lower frequencies than patients of 4 or 5 TRBV segments, which included TRBV5-6, TRBV5-1 and TRBV20-1.

No antigens are known for them. Carried by the TCR beta cDNA libraries were unique molecular identifiers. Using its own MiXCR run on the PCR reads, TCRdb lists one record per CDR3 protein. This repertoire shows about 620,000 distinct CDR3 sequences, 44% found once; its top ten account for around 1.7%. The specimen sequenced was blood. Receptors were obtained from a girl aged 5-17 years with multiple sclerosis.

The sample holds a few counts of this clonotype. V gene TRBV27 combines with J gene TRBJ1-2; a weak D match, TRBD1 (5 bases). The CDR3 sequence is 16 residues long. Germline V gene data show CDR1 as MNHEY and CDR2 as SMNVEV (reference sequence). Trimming removed 5 bases from V and 11 bases from J, with 27 bases in between. The CDR3 protein is CASSPRPGGSPFIYTF. CDR3 sequence (DNA): TGTGCCAGCAGTCCGCGTCCGGGGGGGAGTCCTTTCATATACACCTTC.

The sample holds a few counts of this clonotype. The V and J genes are TRBV29-1 and TRBJ2-7; D is possibly TRBD1 (7 bases). In germline, CDR1 is SQVTM, CDR2 ANQGSEA. The CDR3 spans 12 residues. The germline V and J ends were trimmed by 5 bases and 5 bases, with 13 bases remaining between them. CDR3 DNA: TGCAGCGTTTTGGAGGGGGCTGACGAGCAGTACTTC. It specifies CSVLEGADEQYF.

This clonotype has more than one count but fewer than ten. The rearrangement joins TRBV24-1 to TRBJ2-7; D could derive from TRBD1 or TRBD2 (5 bases each). V lost 5 bases and J lost 1, with 20 bases in between. The CDR3 runs 17 residues. Germline V lookup: CDR1 KGHDR, CDR2 SFDVKD. DNA for the CDR3: TGTGCCACCAGTGGCTCCTCTCCGGGACGGAAATCCTACGAGCAGTACTTC. Residues: CATSGSSPGRKSYEQYF.

As regards this clonotype: The germline gene is not matched at one end of the junction; a read error may be the cause. The chain couples TRBV5-1 to TRBJ2-7; tentative D call: TRBD1 (5 bases). The CDR3 loop spans 15 amino acids. Per germline, CDR1 SGHRS and CDR2 YFSETQ. In nucleotides, the CDR3 is TGTGCCAGCAGCTTGGTAGGGGAATATCCCTACGAGCAGTACTTC. Amino acids: CASSLVGEYPYEQYF.

Remarks on this clonotype: A much larger clone lies a single base off, so this may be a read error. The V and J genes are TRBV20-1 and TRBJ2-6; D call uncertain. The CDR3 totals 15 residues. Germline loops: CDR1 DFQATT, CDR2 SNEGSKA (reference sequence). V was pared by 3 bases and J by 0 bases, with 9 bases between. CDR3 sequence (DNA): TGCAGTGCTAGGGTTAGGGACTCTGGGGCCAACGTCCTGACTTTC. It codes for CSARVRDSGANVLTF.

The CDR3 DNA is TGCGCCAGCAGCCAAGCGGGGGGAACCTCCTACGAGCAGTACTTC. As protein: CASSQAGGTSYEQYF. The V gene is TRBV4-1, the J gene TRBJ2-7; 7 bases fit TRBD2. CDR3 length: 15 residues. Germline values: CDR1 MGHRA, CDR2 YSYEKL. V was pared by 1 base and J by 0 bases, with 3 bases of the junction left unmatched.

The chain couples TRBV10-3 to TRBJ2-3; TRBD2 aligns across 7 bases. This CDR3 is built from 14 residues. Germline loops: CDR1 ENHRY, CDR2 SYGVKD. After removal of 6 bases from V and 3 bases from J, the junction contained 6 bases not matched to a gene. The CDR3 spells CAIRVGGRTDTQYF. The DNA of the CDR3 is TGTGCCATCAGGGTCGGGGGGAGGACAGATACGCAGTATTTT.

This clonotype was detected only a few times. This rearrangement joins TRBV5-1 to TRBJ2-3; 8 bases are a match to TRBD2. V shed 4 bases and J 3 bases; nucleotides not matched to a gene: 7. From germline, CDR1 is SGHRS and CDR2 YFSETQ. This CDR3 comprises 15 residues. CDR3 sequence (DNA): TGCGCCAGCAGCAAACAAGCGGGAGTTACAGATACGCAGTATTTT. This encodes CASSKQAGVTDTQYF.

This clonotype is a singleton in its sample. CDR3 residues: CASSERGDSSYNEQYF. The CDR3 DNA reads as TGTGCCAGCAGCGAACGGGGGGATAGCTCCTACAATGAGCAGTACTTC. This chain links TRBV11-2 with TRBJ2-1; 7 bases line up with TRBD2. The J call may be mistaken, given a closer DNA end match to TRBJ2-7. Germline V gene lookup returns CDR1 SGHAT and CDR2 FQNNGV. The CDR3 extends over 16 amino acids.

V is TRBV5-1 and J is TRBJ2-7; 12 bases agree with TRBD2. This CDR3 is 17 amino acids long. The junction had 15 bases not matched to a gene; V was cut back by 4 bases and J by 7 bases. Germline V lookup: CDR1 SGHRS, CDR2 YFSETQ. CDR3 in amino acids: CASSPVTTSGGLREQYF. CDR3 bases: TGCGCCAGCAGCCCGGTAACGACTAGCGGGGGCCTTCGGGAGCAGTACTTC.

This sequence joins TRBV5-1 and TRBJ2-7, with D possibly being TRBD1 (6 bases). The V gene lost 4 bases and the J gene lost 4 bases, with 15 bases spanning the gap. The CDR3 runs 14 residues. The germline V gene encodes CDR1 SGHRS and CDR2 YFSETQ. CDR3 in amino acids: CASSPHRVGYEQYF. The CDR3, as DNA: TGCGCCAGCAGCCCGCACAGGGTTGGGTACGAGCAGTACTTC.

The chain employs TRBV7-8 and TRBJ2-1; 12 bases map to TRBD2. There are 16 residues in the CDR3. V gave up 5 bases and J gave up 3 bases; unmatched junction bases: 5. CDR1 is SGHVS and CDR2 is FQNEAQ in the germline V gene. The CDR3 sequence: CASSTRLAGVYNEQFF. CDR3 nucleotide sequence: TGTGCCAGCAGCACCCGACTAGCGGGAGTCTACAATGAGCAGTTCTTC.

As concerns this clonotype: It may be a read error: a sequence one base away is much more abundant. The chain has TRBV28 and TRBJ2-3; 9 bases match TRBD2. Germline V gene data show CDR1 as MDHEN and CDR2 as SYDVKM. The CDR3 length is 15 residues. As DNA, the CDR3 is TGTGCCAGCAGTCTTAGCGGGAGAGTGGGAGATGCGCAGTATTTT. This translates into CASSLSGRVGDAQYF.

This clonotype was seen only a few times. J is TRBJ2-5 and V is TRBV20-1, with D possibly matching TRBD1 (5 bases). CDR1 and CDR2 (germline): DFQATT, SNEGSKA (reference sequence). V was shortened by 3 bases and J by 2 bases, with 19 bases between the two germline ends. The CDR3 length is 16 residues. Here the CDR3 reads CSASAPGAAIQETQYF. CDR3 nucleotides: TGCAGTGCTAGTGCCCCTGGGGCAGCCATTCAAGAGACCCAGTACTTC.

This chain joins TRBV5-1 and TRBJ1-4, with D uncertain. Germline-derived CDR1 and CDR2 are SGHRS and YFSETQ. The germline V and J ends were trimmed by 3 bases and 6 bases, with 12 bases remaining between them. This CDR3 contains 14 residues. CDR3 bases: TGCGCCAGCAGCTCCAGGACGGGCCATGAAAAACTGTTTTTT. As protein: CASSSRTGHEKLFF.

This clonotype has a handful of counts. The chain couples TRBV6-2 or TRBV6-3 to TRBJ2-1; 7 bases map to TRBD2. J was trimmed by 8 bases and V by 0 bases; bases with no gene match: 19. This CDR3 has 19 residues. The V gene's germline CDR1 is MNHEY and CDR2 SVGEGT. CDR3: CASSYSVILAGGGYDEQFF. CDR3 coding DNA: TGTGCCAGCAGTTACTCCGTTATATTAGCGGGTGGAGGTTACGATGAGCAGTTCTTC.

The chain employs TRBV5-1 and TRBJ2-1; D remains ambiguous. The CDR3 consists of 14 residues. V lost 0 bases, J lost 2 bases, and 6 bases lay in between. Germline-derived CDR1 and CDR2 are SGHRS and YFSETQ. CDR3 DNA: TGCGCCAGCAGCTTGGATGCTCCCTACAATGAGCAGTTCTTC. Translation gives CASSLDAPYNEQFF.